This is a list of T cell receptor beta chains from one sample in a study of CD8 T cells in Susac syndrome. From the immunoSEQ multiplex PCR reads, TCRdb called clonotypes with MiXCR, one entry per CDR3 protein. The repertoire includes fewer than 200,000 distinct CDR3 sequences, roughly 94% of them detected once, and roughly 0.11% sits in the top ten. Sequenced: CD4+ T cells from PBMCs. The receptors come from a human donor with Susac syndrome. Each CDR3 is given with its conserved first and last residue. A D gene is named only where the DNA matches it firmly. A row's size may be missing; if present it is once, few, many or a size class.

CDR3: CASSHGDSRGADTQYF
DNA: TGTGCCAGCAGCCACGGGGACAGTCGGGGGGCAGATACGCAGTATTTT
D: NA
size: NA
V: TRBV7-2
J: TRBJ2-3

CDR3: CASTLGGKDYGYTF
DNA: TGTGCCAGCACTTTAGGGGGGAAGGACTATGGCTACACCTTC
D: NA
size: once
V: TRBV9
J: TRBJ1-2

CDR3: CASSFRQGASGYTF
DNA: TGTGCCAGCAGTTTTCGACAGGGGGCGTCTGGCTACACCTTC
D: TRBD1
size: NA
V: TRBV6-5
J: TRBJ1-2

CDR3: CSGITAGELFF
DNA: TGCAGCGGCATCACGGCCGGGGAGCTGTTTTTT
D: NA
size: NA
V: TRBV29-1
J: TRBJ2-2

CDR3: CSAREKTGNTYEQYF
DNA: TGCAGTGCTAGAGAGAAGACAGGGAACACCTACGAGCAGTACTTC
D: TRBD1
size: NA
V: TRBV20-1
J: TRBJ2-7

CDR3: CASSLGVLPQHF
DNA: TGTGCCAGCAGCTTAGGCGTGTTGCCCCAGCATTTT
D: NA
size: NA
V: TRBV7-2
J: TRBJ1-5

CDR3: CASSYTGTGSYNEQFF
DNA: TGTGCCAGCAGTTACACAGGGACAGGTTCCTACAATGAGCAGTTCTTC
D: TRBD1
size: NA
V: TRBV6-5
J: TRBJ2-1

CDR3: CASSFLTGLYTEAFF
DNA: TGTGCCAGCAGCTTCCTGACAGGGCTTTACACTGAAGCTTTCTTT
D: TRBD1
size: NA
V: TRBV7-8
J: TRBJ1-1

CDR3: CSALGQQRTYEQYF
DNA: TGCAGCGCCTTAGGACAGCAAAGAACCTACGAGCAGTACTTC
D: NA
size: NA
V: TRBV29-1
J: TRBJ2-7

CDR3: CASSTKGQGNYEQYF
DNA: TGTGCCAGCAGTACCAAAGGACAGGGGAACTACGAGCAGTACTTC
D: TRBD1
size: NA
V: TRBV9
J: TRBJ2-7

CDR3: CSVEHRTGVGYTF
DNA: TGCAGCGTTGAACACCGGACAGGGGTGGGCTACACCTTC
D: TRBD1
size: NA
V: TRBV29-1
J: TRBJ1-2

CDR3: CASSYGTIQYF
DNA: TGTGCCAGCAGTTACGGCACCATTCAGTACTTC
D: NA
size: NA
V: TRBV6-5
J: TRBJ2-4

CDR3: CASSYDQRNSYEQYF
DNA: TGTGCCAGCAGTTACGACCAGCGGAACTCCTACGAGCAGTACTTC
D: NA
size: NA
V: TRBV6-2/TRBV6-3
J: TRBJ2-7

CDR3: CASSSSTGSSYNEQFF
DNA: TGTGCCAGCTCATCCTCGACAGGGAGCTCCTACAATGAGCAGTTCTTC
D: TRBD1
size: NA
V: TRBV18
J: TRBJ2-1

CDR3: CASSQGGLGASEQYF
DNA: TGTGCCAGCAGCCAAGGGGGACTAGGGGCTTCCGAGCAGTACTTC
D: TRBD2
size: NA
V: TRBV3-1
J: TRBJ2-7

CDR3: CASSIPGRTGELFF
DNA: TGTGCCAGTAGTATTCCCGGGAGGACCGGGGAGCTGTTTTTT
D: TRBD2
size: NA
V: TRBV19
J: TRBJ2-2

CDR3: CASSQGQYSPLHF
DNA: TGTGCCAGCAGCCAAGGACAGTATTCACCCCTCCACTTT
D: NA
size: NA
V: TRBV7-3
J: TRBJ1-6

CDR3: CASSSGWGETQYF
DNA: TGTGCCAGCAGCTCAGGGTGGGGAGAGACCCAGTACTTC
D: NA
size: NA
V: TRBV11-3
J: TRBJ2-5

CDR3: CSAHREQGSAFF
DNA: TGCAGTGCCCATCGGGAACAGGGATCCGCTTTCTTT
D: NA
size: NA
V: TRBV20-1
J: TRBJ1-1

CDR3: CSVRQSYEQYF
DNA: TGCAGCGTGAGACAATCCTACGAGCAGTACTTC
D: NA
size: NA
V: TRBV29-1
J: TRBJ2-7

CDR3: CASALGVSGGYQETQYF
DNA: TGTGCCAGCGCCCTGGGGGTTAGCGGGGGATACCAAGAGACCCAGTACTTC
D: TRBD2
size: NA
V: TRBV6-1
J: TRBJ2-5

CDR3: CASSPRETTYEQYF
DNA: TGTGCCAGCAGCCCCAGAGAGACTACCTACGAGCAGTACTTC
D: NA
size: NA
V: TRBV7-8
J: TRBJ2-7

CDR3: CATSRDRGGLAGGVQFF
DNA: TGTGCCACCAGCAGAGATAGGGGCGGACTAGCGGGGGGGGTGCAGTTCTTC
D: TRBD2
size: NA
V: TRBV15
J: TRBJ2-1

CDR3: CASSQDAVFGQYF
DNA: TGTGCCAGCAGCCAAGATGCTGTTTTCGGGCAGTACTTC
D: NA
size: NA
V: TRBV3-1
J: TRBJ2-7